The TCR beta chain described here comes from a study of T cell repertoires in cytomegalovirus infection. Study background: Public TCR beta signatures indicated both CMV infection and matching HLA type. General study points: Clonotypes of TCR beta that were HLA-C-restricted and CMV-specific dominated the ex vivo response. The cumulative frequency of public TCR beta families distinguished individuals who carried CMV together with the relevant HLA.

This clonotype showed up just a few times. Its antigen is currently unknown. The V segment lost 4 bases and the J segment 7 bases; nucleotides outside the gene matches: 12. The CDR3 extends over 15 amino acids. CDR1 is ENHRY, CDR2 SYGVKD, per germline. In TCRdb, the reads were re-called with MiXCR into one record per CDR3 protein. The sample lists roughly 500,000 distinct CDR3 sequences, 11% seen once, with about 10% in the top ten. Source material: PBMCs. The TCR originated in a human donor in good health (CMV status not recorded). Some clones in this sample may be carry-over from other donors' samples. The chain couples TRBV10-3 to TRBJ2-7; TRBD2 matches 8 bases. The CDR3 is CAISADSGDFGEQYF. For the CDR3, the DNA is TGTGCCATCAGTGCGGATAGCGGGGATTTTGGAGAGCAGTACTTC.